This paragraph covers one T cell receptor (beta chain) sequence. This CDR3 is built from 16 residues. Germline V CDR1 and CDR2: SGHDT, YYEEEE. Between the trimmed V and J ends, which lost 4 bases and 5 bases, there was a span of 20 bases. The data belong to a study of blood T cell repertoires in COVID-19. The wider study: The United States, Italy and Spain supplied acute and convalescent COVID-19 samples. T cells, B-cell-depleted T cells, or PBMCs provided the cDNA or gDNA that served as material.

Authors' data handling: Researchers report that nucleated cell counts were estimated from reference gene primer amplification. The assay was immunoSEQ multiplex PCR, and TCRdb's table has in-frame clones only and misses some. That table furnishes V, J and clone size, whereas the DNA furnished D and trimming. Of 150,000 to 200,000 clones detected, roughly 73% appear once; the ten largest clones hold approximately 3%. The sequence came from a woman of 80 years or more with active or convalescent COVID-19. The sample consisted of peripheral blood. J is TRBJ2-3 and V is TRBV5-6; D is possibly TRBD2 (6 bases). CDR3 nucleotides: TGTGCCAGCAGCGGAGGGACTGCGGGGAGCCAAGATACGCAGTATTTT. It codes for CASSGGTAGSQDTQYF.